The 22 T cell receptor beta chains reported below all come from one sample, sequenced in a study of blood T cell repertoires in COVID-19. Data came from immunoSEQ multiplex PCR; TCRdb stores just in-frame clones and leaves some out. Here the sample spans 150,000 to 200,000 clones, roughly four fifths being singletons. Sequencing was carried out using peripheral blood. The receptors stem from an elderly woman with acute or convalescent COVID-19.

V usage is TRBV7-2 and J usage is TRBJ2-2, with 10 positions matching TRBD2. Trimming at V came to 5 bases and at J to 5 bases, leaving 11 bases not matched to a gene. The germline V gene encodes CDR1 SGHTA and CDR2 FQGNSA. CDR3 size: 17 residues. The CDR3 reads CASSPQSGGARTGELFF. The CDR3 nucleotides read TGTGCCAGCAGCCCGCAAAGCGGGGGGGCTCGGACCGGGGAGCTGTTTTTT. Using reference TRBV7-2 and TRBJ2-2 for the parts outside the CDR3, the full variable domain is GAGVSQSPSNKVTEKGKDVELRCDPISGHTALYWYRQSLGQGLEFLIYFQGNSAPDKSGLPSDRFSAERTGGSVSTLTIQRTQQEDSAVYLCASSPQSGGARTGELFFGEGSRLTVL.

In this sample, this clone turned up once. The chain is built from TRBV25-1 and TRBJ1-4; D unresolved. Trimming removed 6 bases at V and 5 bases at J, with 13 bases between. The germline V gene encodes CDR1 MGHDK and CDR2 SYGVNS. The CDR3 spans 14 residues. As DNA, the CDR3 is TGTGCCAGCAGACCCCCCGGAGGGAATGAAAAACTGTTTTTT. Its translation: CASRPPGGNEKLFF.

This clone was recorded only once. CDR3 sequence: CATSPGTQETQYF. For the CDR3, the DNA is TGTGCCACCAGCCCAGGAACTCAAGAGACCCAGTACTTC. The rearrangement links TRBV15 to TRBJ2-5; no clear D gene. The CDR3 is made up of 13 amino acids. Germline lookup yields CDR1 LNHNV and CDR2 YYDKDF (reference sequence). V gave up 5 bases and J gave up 2 bases, with 9 bases separating them.

The chain has TRBV7-9 and TRBJ1-2, with 8 bases matching TRBD1. The CDR3 has 13 residues. V lost 5 bases, J lost 6 bases, and 5 bases stayed unmatched. CDR1 and CDR2 (germline): SEHNR, FQNEAQ (reference sequence). This CDR3 is CASSPRTGHGYTF. DNA of the CDR3: TGTGCCAGCAGCCCACGGACAGGGCATGGCTACACCTTC.

The CDR3 spells CSVDSYNEQFF. DNA for the CDR3: TGCAGCGTGGACAGTTACAATGAGCAGTTCTTC. The chain recombines TRBV29-1 with TRBJ2-1; tentative D call: TRBD1 (6 bases). The germline V gene encodes CDR1 SQVTM and CDR2 ANQGSEA. With 6 bases removed from V and 4 bases from J, the gap between germline ends came to 7 bases. This CDR3 has 11 residues.

The chain links TRBV6-6 to TRBJ2-5, with D maybe TRBD1 (5 bases). V was cut by 4 bases and J by 1 base, with 7 bases left in between. The germline V gene encodes CDR1 MNHNY and CDR2 SVGAGI (reference sequence). There are 13 residues in the CDR3. The CDR3 here is CASSWGGQETQYF. The DNA for the CDR3 is TGTGCCAGCAGTTGGGGCGGCCAAGAGACCCAGTACTTC.

This clone was counted once. CDR3 DNA: TGTGCCAGCAGCTTAGGACTAGCGGGGGGCCATGGTAATGAGCAGTTCTTC. Protein: CASSLGLAGGHGNEQFF. J is TRBJ2-1 and V is TRBV7-2; 13 bases match TRBD2. Germline CDR1 is SGHTA and CDR2 is FQGNSA. J lost 7 bases, V lost 1 base, and 7 bases had no gene match. This CDR3 contains 17 residues.

This sequence joins TRBV19 and TRBJ1-4; 8 bases are a match to TRBD1. Germline V gene sequence: CDR1 LNHDA, CDR2 SQIVND (reference sequence). The V gene end was trimmed by 5 bases and the J gene end by 3 bases; junction bases not matched to a gene: 5. The CDR3 length is 15 residues. The CDR3 is CASSPQGAPNEKLFF. In nucleotides, the CDR3 is TGTGCCAGTAGTCCGCAGGGGGCACCTAATGAAAAACTGTTTTTT.

This chain joins TRBV5-4 and TRBJ2-1; 9 bases are a match to TRBD2. Per the germline V gene, CDR1 is SGHNT and CDR2 is YYREEE (reference sequence). The V segment lost 4 bases and the J segment 7 bases; nucleotides outside the gene matches: 9. This CDR3 has 15 amino acids. The CDR3, as DNA: TGTGCCAGCAGCCCCGCGGGGGGGCTAGGGAATGAGCAGTTCTTC. Translating it yields CASSPAGGLGNEQFF.

CDR3 sequence (DNA): TGTGCCAGCAGTTCTGAATCCGGAGATACGCAGTATTTT. It yields the protein CASSSESGDTQYF. V is TRBV27 and J is TRBJ2-3; D is undetermined. In germline, CDR1 is MNHEY, CDR2 SMNVEV (reference sequence). The CDR3 loop spans 13 amino acids. Trimming pared 4 bases from V and 5 bases from J, leaving 10 bases between.

This clone was detected only a few times. V usage is TRBV27 and J usage is TRBJ1-1, with TRBD1 matching 7 bases. Germline trimming cut 3 bases from V and 5 bases from J; bases unmatched to any gene: 3. The CDR3 extends over 13 amino acids. In germline, CDR1 is MNHEY, CDR2 SMNVEV (reference sequence). The CDR3 protein is CASSFTGQTEAFF. The CDR3 DNA reads as TGTGCCAGCAGTTTCACGGGACAGACTGAAGCTTTCTTT.

The chain uses TRBV10-3 and TRBJ2-4; D not resolved. Trimming pared 5 bases from V and 7 bases from J, leaving 6 bases between. Germline assignment: CDR1 ENHRY and CDR2 SYGVKD. The CDR3 has 11 amino acids. The CDR3 DNA reads TGTGCCATCAGTTCACGGAACATTCAGTACTTC. Protein: CAISSRNIQYF.

The gene calls are TRBV5-1 and TRBJ2-1; 7 positions agree with TRBD2. In germline, CDR1 is SGHRS, CDR2 YFSETQ. Losses at the gene ends were 4 bases for V and 8 bases for J; bases not matched to a gene: 12. The CDR3 totals 15 residues. The CDR3 sequence: CASSQSGISTHEQFF. For the CDR3, the DNA is TGCGCCAGCAGCCAAAGCGGGATAAGTACGCATGAGCAGTTCTTC. The complete variable domain, with remaining parts taken from reference TRBV5-1 and TRBJ2-1, reads KAGVTQTPRYLIKTRGQQVTLSCSPISGHRSVSWYQQTPGQGLQFLFEYFSETQRNKGNFPGRFSGRQFSNSRSEMNVSTLELGDSALYLCASSQSGISTHEQFFGPGTRLTVL.

J is TRBJ2-1 and V is TRBV4-1, with TRBD2 matching over 11 bases. In germline, CDR1 is MGHRA, CDR2 YSYEKL. The CDR3 totals 16 residues. V trimming: 1 base; J trimming: 5 bases; junction bases outside the gene matches: 4. The CDR3 sequence is CASSQVTSGSNNEQFF. The CDR3 DNA reads as TGCGCCAGCAGCCAAGTTACTAGCGGGAGTAACAATGAGCAGTTCTTC.

This chain joins TRBV14 and TRBJ2-1, with 7 bases that match TRBD1. The CDR3 spans 16 residues. Germline lookup yields CDR1 SGHDN and CDR2 FVKESK. The V and J ends lost 3 bases and 0 bases, in that order; junction bases with no gene match: 5. The CDR3 sequence is CASSQVQGSSYNEQFF. DNA of the CDR3: TGTGCCAGCAGCCAGGTACAGGGGAGCTCCTACAATGAGCAGTTCTTC.

The V gene is TRBV4-3, the J gene TRBJ1-6, with 7 positions matching TRBD1. Losses at the gene ends were 4 bases for V and 6 bases for J; bases not matched to a gene: 0. The CDR3 is 13 amino acids. CDR1 and CDR2 from the germline V gene are LGHNA and YSLEER. The CDR3 sequence is CASSRDSNSPLHF. CDR3 sequence (DNA): TGCGCCAGCAGCCGGGACAGTAATTCACCCCTCCACTTT.

This clone was seen more than once but under ten times. The chain combines TRBV6-1 with TRBJ2-7; D is undetermined. Trimming cost V 3 bases and J 7 bases, with 13 bases left between them. Germline V gives CDR1 MNHNS, CDR2 SASEGT. The CDR3 has 13 residues. CDR3 nucleotides: TGTGCCAGCAGTGAGTCTGGCTTTGTGGAGCAGTACTTC. It codes for CASSESGFVEQYF.

This clone has only a few counts. The rearrangement links TRBV11-2 to TRBJ1-4; D remains unclear. This CDR3 spans 12 amino acids. The germline gives CDR1 SGHAT, CDR2 FQNNGV. The V gene lost 4 bases and the J gene lost 8 bases, with 8 bases spanning the gap. CDR3 nucleotide sequence: TGTGCCAGCAGCTCATTTCGGGAAAAACTGTTTTTT. Its translation: CASSSFREKLFF.

The chain joins TRBV19 to TRBJ1-2; the match to TRBD1 covers 7 bases. CDR3 length: 15 amino acids. Germline V gene sequence: CDR1 LNHDA, CDR2 SQIVND (reference sequence). Trimming took 2 bases from V and 3 from J; bases not matched to a gene: 6. CDR3: CASSIRDRLDYGYTF. CDR3 nucleotide sequence: TGTGCCAGTAGTATACGGGACAGATTAGACTATGGCTACACCTTC.

The J gene is TRBJ2-1, the V gene TRBV5-5, with TRBD2 matching over 9 bases. Looked up from germline, CDR1 is SGHKS and CDR2 is YYEKEE (reference sequence). The ends lost 1 base at V and 7 bases at J; junction bases unmatched: 9. This CDR3 region has 16 residues. CDR3 in amino acids: CASSLWLAGVGNEQFF. The CDR3 DNA is TGTGCCAGCAGCTTGTGGTTAGCGGGAGTGGGTAATGAGCAGTTCTTC.

This clone has a single count. The chain has TRBV20-1 and TRBJ2-1; D may be TRBD2 (5 bases). The CDR3 has 10 residues. Germline-derived CDR1 and CDR2 are DFQATT and SNEGSKA (reference sequence). The germline V and J ends were trimmed by 4 bases and 7 bases, with 5 bases remaining between them. CDR3 sequence reads: CSATGNEQFF. The CDR3 nucleotides read TGCAGTGCTACGGGGAATGAGCAGTTCTTC.

The V gene is TRBV24-1, the J gene TRBJ2-7; TRBD2 agrees at 15 bases. This CDR3 is built from 16 residues. V lost 5 bases, J lost 10 bases, and 11 bases stayed unmatched. Germline V gene sequence: CDR1 KGHDR, CDR2 SFDVKD. The CDR3 reads CATSGASGTSGRRQYF. As DNA, the CDR3 is TGTGCCACCAGTGGGGCCTCCGGGACTAGCGGGAGGAGACAGTACTTC.